Shown below are 18 T cell receptor beta chains from a single sample sequenced in a study of T cells in localized non-small cell lung cancer. Here immunoSEQ multiplex PCR was the method, and the copy in TCRdb shows in-frame clones only, minus some. The table includes 55,000 to 65,000 clones, about 90% detected once. The sequencing used peripheral blood, collected before any cancer treatment. Receptors originate from a man between 40 and 75 years old with stage I squamous cell lung carcinoma.

This clone was counted once. The V call is TRBV6-5, the J call TRBJ2-2; D not certain. CDR3 length equals 12 residues. The V end lost 6 bases, the J end lost 3 bases, and 5 bases lay between the germline ends. Germline V gene data show CDR1 as MNHEY and CDR2 as SVGAGI. The CDR3 bases are TGTGCCAGCAGGCATTACACCGGGGAGCTGTTTTTT. Protein sequence: CASRHYTGELFF.

The rearrangement joins TRBV7-2 to TRBJ2-7; 7 nucleotides agree with TRBD1. Germline CDR1 is SGHTA and CDR2 is FQGNSA. The V segment lost 1 base and the J segment 7 bases; nucleotides outside the gene matches: 7. CDR3 length: 14 residues. CDR3 bases: TGTGCCAGCAGCTTAGTGGGGCCAGGGGGAGAGCAGTACTTC. Protein sequence: CASSLVGPGGEQYF.

This chain's CDR3 is CASSPGTGIFNYGYTF. The CDR3 coding sequence is TGTGCCAGCAGCCCTGGAACAGGGATTTTTAACTATGGCTACACCTTC. The chain combines TRBV11-2 with TRBJ1-2; TRBD1 is a possible D gene (6 bases). With 5 bases removed from V and 1 base from J, the gap between germline ends came to 17 bases. The CDR3 extends over 16 amino acids. The V gene's germline CDR1 is SGHAT and CDR2 FQNNGV.

The chain carries TRBV2 and TRBJ2-7; D is unclear. Trimming removed 4 bases at V and 1 base at J, with 11 bases between. Germline V gene sequence: CDR1 SNHLY, CDR2 FYNNEI. This CDR3 region has 14 residues. The CDR3 spells CASSGTYSSYEQYF. The CDR3 DNA sequence: TGTGCCAGCAGTGGTACATACAGTTCCTACGAGCAGTACTTC. The complete variable domain, with remaining parts taken from reference TRBV2 and TRBJ2-7, reads EPEVTQTPSHQVTQMGQEVILRCVPISNHLYFYWYRQILGQKVEFLVSFYNNEISEKSEIFDDQFSVERPDGSNFTLKIRSTKLEDSAMYFCASSGTYSSYEQYFGPGTRLTVT.

The chain has TRBV11-3 and TRBJ2-2, with D perhaps given as TRBD1 or TRBD2 (5 bases each). Trimming left V 3 bases short and J 0 bases short, with 14 bases between. This CDR3 has 17 residues. The germline gives CDR1 SGHNT, CDR2 YENEEA. The CDR3 reads CASSLNLGPANTGELFF. The CDR3, as DNA: TGTGCCAGCAGCTTGAACTTGGGACCAGCGAACACCGGGGAGCTGTTTTTT.

This chain links TRBV7-2 with TRBJ2-3, with a possible D match to TRBD1 (6 bases). The CDR3 is made up of 15 amino acids. Germline loops: CDR1 SGHTA, CDR2 FQGNSA. Trimming took off 6 bases at V and 2 bases at J, with 15 bases between the two ends. This CDR3 reads CASRPPGHITDTQYF. The CDR3 DNA reads as TGTGCCAGCAGACCCCCGGGACACATCACAGATACGCAGTATTTT.

The CDR3 reads CASSLRLAGNEQFF. The CDR3 DNA sequence: TGCGCCAGCAGTCTCCGGCTAGCGGGAAATGAGCAGTTCTTC. The chain couples TRBV5-1 to TRBJ2-1, with 9 bases fitting TRBD2. This CDR3 is 14 amino acids long. The V gene end was trimmed by 5 bases and the J gene end by 7 bases; junction bases not matched to a gene: 7. Per the germline V gene, CDR1 is SGHRS and CDR2 is YFSETQ.

The V call is TRBV6-5, the J call TRBJ2-2; D unresolved. The CDR3 extends over 15 amino acids. Trimming pared 7 bases from V and 2 bases from J, leaving 14 bases between. Per the germline V gene, CDR1 is MNHEY and CDR2 is SVGAGI. CDR3 nucleotides: TGTGCCAGCACCATACAAGTCGCTAACACCGGGGAGCTGTTTTTT. It encodes CASTIQVANTGELFF.

The chain uses TRBV19 and TRBJ1-1, with 9 bases that match TRBD1. CDR1 and CDR2 (germline): LNHDA, SQIVND (reference sequence). The CDR3 consists of 14 residues. After removal of 3 bases from V and 4 bases from J, the junction contained 3 bases not matched to a gene. CDR3 sequence reads: CASSILDRGTEAFF. CDR3 in DNA: TGTGCCAGTAGTATCCTGGACAGGGGCACTGAAGCTTTCTTT.

The chain uses TRBV7-2 and TRBJ2-3; 13 nucleotides line up with TRBD2. The CDR3 length is 16 residues. Per the germline V gene, CDR1 is SGHTA and CDR2 is FQGNSA. Losses at the gene ends were 5 bases for V and 1 base for J; bases not matched to a gene: 3. CDR3 residues: CASSQGLAGGTDTQYF. As DNA, the CDR3 is TGTGCCAGCAGCCAAGGACTAGCGGGAGGCACAGATACGCAGTATTTT. Drawing the rest from reference TRBV7-2 and TRBJ2-3, the complete variable domain is GAGVSQSPSNKVTEKGKDVELRCDPISGHTALYWYRQSLGQGLEFLIYFQGNSAPDKSGLPSDRFSAERTGGSVSTLTIQRTQQEDSAVYLCASSQGLAGGTDTQYFGPGTRLTVL.

The rearrangement joins TRBV5-1 to TRBJ2-2, with 14 bases aligning to TRBD2. The germline V gene has CDR1 SGHRS and CDR2 YFSETQ. This CDR3 spans 17 amino acids. V lost 0 bases and J lost 7; bases outside the gene matches: 5. CDR3 loop: CASSLGLAGGPDGELFF. CDR3 nucleotides: TGCGCCAGCAGCTTGGGACTAGCGGGAGGGCCGGACGGGGAGCTGTTTTTT.

The CDR3 coding sequence is TGCAGCGGGGCGGGTCGGCTGGGTGAGGAGACCCAGTACTTC. Translated: CSGAGRLGEETQYF. The chain has TRBV29-1 and TRBJ2-5; weak D call: TRBD2 (5 bases). V was pared by 7 bases and J by 5 bases, with 20 bases between. Germline values: CDR1 SQVTM, CDR2 ANQGSEA. This CDR3 comprises 14 residues.

The V and J genes are TRBV19 and TRBJ2-7; D gene ambiguous. The CDR3 is made up of 13 amino acids. V lost 7 bases and J lost 6, with 16 bases in between. Per the germline V gene, CDR1 is LNHDA and CDR2 is SQIVND (reference sequence). The CDR3 spells CASIGQYPSEQYF. CDR3 DNA sequence: TGTGCCAGTATTGGGCAGTATCCGTCCGAGCAGTACTTC.

V usage is TRBV7-2 and J usage is TRBJ2-1, with TRBD1 identical over 9 bases. Germline CDR1 is SGHTA and CDR2 is FQGNSA. The CDR3 loop spans 13 amino acids. After removal of 3 bases from V and 9 bases from J, the junction contained 3 bases not matched to a gene. The chain's CDR3 is CASSFTGGAEQFF. As DNA, the CDR3 is TGTGCCAGCAGCTTCACAGGGGGCGCTGAGCAGTTCTTC. Together with reference TRBV7-2 and TRBJ2-1, the CDR3 gives the full variable domain: GAGVSQSPSNKVTEKGKDVELRCDPISGHTALYWYRQSLGQGLEFLIYFQGNSAPDKSGLPSDRFSAERTGGSVSTLTIQRTQQEDSAVYLCASSFTGGAEQFFGPGTRLTVL.

The rearrangement links TRBV28 to TRBJ2-1, with unresolved D. The germline gives CDR1 MDHEN, CDR2 SYDVKM. Between the trimmed V and J ends, which lost 4 bases and 7 bases, there was a span of 8 bases. This CDR3 contains 12 residues. Here the CDR3 reads CASSYLANEQFF. DNA for the CDR3: TGTGCCAGCAGTTACCTGGCGAATGAGCAGTTCTTC.

This chain links TRBV27 with TRBJ2-5, with 9 bases fitting TRBD2. CDR3 size: 16 residues. After removal of 0 bases from V and 5 bases from J, the junction contained 7 bases not matched to a gene. CDR1 and CDR2 (germline): MNHEY, SMNVEV (reference sequence). CDR3 sequence (DNA): TGTGCCAGCAGTTTATCTGTGGCGGGAGGGGGGGAGACCCAGTACTTC. Its translation is CASSLSVAGGGETQYF.

The CDR3 DNA reads as TGTGCCAGCAGCCTGAGCGGGAGTACGCAGTATTTT. This codes for CASSLSGSTQYF. The chain links TRBV28 to TRBJ2-3; 8 bases fit TRBD2. J was trimmed by 8 bases and V by 6 bases; bases with no gene match: 4. The V gene's germline CDR1 is MDHEN and CDR2 SYDVKM. The CDR3 extends over 12 amino acids.

The chain couples TRBV20-1 to TRBJ1-2; no reliable D call. Germline V CDR1 and CDR2: DFQATT, SNEGSKA (reference sequence). There are 11 residues in the CDR3. CDR3 sequence (DNA): TGCAGCCCCTATCCCCCCTATGGCTACACCTTC. This encodes CSPYPPYGYTF.